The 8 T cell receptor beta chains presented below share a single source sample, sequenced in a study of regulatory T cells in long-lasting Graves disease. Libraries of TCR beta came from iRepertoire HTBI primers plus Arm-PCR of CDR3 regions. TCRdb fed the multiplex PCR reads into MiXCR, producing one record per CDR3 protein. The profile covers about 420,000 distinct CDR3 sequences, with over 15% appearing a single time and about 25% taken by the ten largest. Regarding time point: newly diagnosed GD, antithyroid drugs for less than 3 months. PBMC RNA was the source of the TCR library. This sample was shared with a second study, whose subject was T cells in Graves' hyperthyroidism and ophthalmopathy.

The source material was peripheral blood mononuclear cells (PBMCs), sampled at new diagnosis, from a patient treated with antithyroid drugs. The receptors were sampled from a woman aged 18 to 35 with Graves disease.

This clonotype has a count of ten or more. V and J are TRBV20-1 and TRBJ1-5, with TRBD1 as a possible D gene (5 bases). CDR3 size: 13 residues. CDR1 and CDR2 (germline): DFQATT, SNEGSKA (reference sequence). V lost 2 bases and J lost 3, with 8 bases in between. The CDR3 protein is CSARRGVNQPQHF. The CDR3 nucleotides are TGCAGTGCTAGAAGGGGAGTCAATCAGCCCCAGCATTTT.

The CDR3 sequence: CASSLAGLAVSYEQYF. As DNA, the CDR3 is TGTGCCAGCAGCTTAGCAGGACTAGCGGTTTCCTACGAGCAGTACTTC. This chain connects TRBV11-1 to TRBJ2-7, with 10 bases fitting TRBD2. The CDR3 length is 16 residues. Trimming cost V 0 bases and J 1 base; bases outside gene matches: 3. CDR1 SGHAT and CDR2 FQDESV come from the germline V gene (reference sequence).

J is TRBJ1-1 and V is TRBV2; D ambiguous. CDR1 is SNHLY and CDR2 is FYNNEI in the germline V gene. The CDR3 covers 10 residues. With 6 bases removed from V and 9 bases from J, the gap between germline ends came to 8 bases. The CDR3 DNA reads TGTGCCAGCAGGGCCAGAAAAGCTTTCTTT. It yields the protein CASRARKAFF.

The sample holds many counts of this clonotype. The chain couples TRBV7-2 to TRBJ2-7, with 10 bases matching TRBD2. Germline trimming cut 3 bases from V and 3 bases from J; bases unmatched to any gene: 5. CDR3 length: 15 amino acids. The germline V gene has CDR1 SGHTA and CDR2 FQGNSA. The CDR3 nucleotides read TGTGCCAGCAGCTTCCGGGCTAGCGGGAGCTACGAGCAGTACTTC. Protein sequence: CASSFRASGSYEQYF.

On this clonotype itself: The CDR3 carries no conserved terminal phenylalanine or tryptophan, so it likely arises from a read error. The CDR3: CASSFSDNYGYTS. CDR3 coding DNA: TGTGCCAGCAGTTTCTCTGATAATTATGGCTACACCTCC. This chain uses TRBV27 with TRBJ1-2; D not certain. The CDR3 is made up of 13 amino acids. V dropped 3 bases and J dropped 5 bases, with 10 bases sitting between them. CDR1 is MNHEY, CDR2 SMNVEV, per germline (reference sequence).

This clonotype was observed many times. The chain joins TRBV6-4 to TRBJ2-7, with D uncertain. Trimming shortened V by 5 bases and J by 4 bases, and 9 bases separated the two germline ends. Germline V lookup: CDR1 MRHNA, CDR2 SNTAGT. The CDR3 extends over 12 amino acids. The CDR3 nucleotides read TGTGCCAGCAGTTCCCCGAAATACGAGCAGTACTTC. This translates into CASSSPKYEQYF.

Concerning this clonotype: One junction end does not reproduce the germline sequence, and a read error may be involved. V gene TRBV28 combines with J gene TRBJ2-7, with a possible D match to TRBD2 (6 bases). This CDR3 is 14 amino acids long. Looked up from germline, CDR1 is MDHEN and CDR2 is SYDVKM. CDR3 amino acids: CASKIADPPYKQYF. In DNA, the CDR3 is TGTGCCAGCAAAATAGCGGATCCCCCCTACAAGCAGTACTTC.

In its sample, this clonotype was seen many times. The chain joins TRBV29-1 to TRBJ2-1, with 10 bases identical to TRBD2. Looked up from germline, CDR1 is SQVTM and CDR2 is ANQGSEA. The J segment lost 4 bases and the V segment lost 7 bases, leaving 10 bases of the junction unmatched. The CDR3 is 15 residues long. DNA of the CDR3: TGCAGCGCCCGCGGTGGACTAGCGGTTTACAATGAGCAGTTCTTC. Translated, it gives CSARGGLAVYNEQFF.